This T cell receptor beta chain was sequenced during a study of Graves' ophthalmopathy and Graves' hyperthyroidism. Study results and limitations: Discriminating ophthalmopathy from stable hyperthyroidism, a 13-signature model attained a sensitivity of under 90% and a specificity of just under 84%.

Details on this clonotype: What it binds is unknown. A much larger clone lies one base from this, so it may be a read error.

Amplification of the TCR beta CDR3 regions used RNA transcripts (as template). RT-PCR was first run with HTBI primers, then multiplex PCR in a second round. MiXCR, run by TCRdb on the multiplex PCR reads, gives a single entry per CDR3 protein. The top ten clones hold around 9.8% of a sample with approximately 460,000 distinct CDR3 sequences, over 13% of them seen once. PBMCs originated in about 10 ml of fresh peripheral blood. CDR1 MDHEN and CDR2 SYDVKM come from the germline V gene. The ends were cut back, 3 bases at V and 3 bases at J, with 8 bases in the middle. The CDR3 totals 13 residues. This TCR derives from a woman aged 30 to 39 with Graves' ophthalmopathy. The genes are TRBV28 and TRBJ1-1, with D hard to call. Sequences were obtained from blood. In DNA form, the CDR3 reads TGTGCCAGCAGTTTTGGGCTGGACACTGAAGCTTTCTTT. This codes for CASSFGLDTEAFF.